These 8 T cell receptor beta chains were sequenced from one sample in a study of shared clonotypes between healthy human individuals. Measured with immunoSEQ multiplex PCR; TCRdb has only the in-frame clones, and not every one. The table records fewer than 2.5 million clones, roughly 93% of them present only once. The material sequenced was naive CD4+ T cells from PBMCs. The subset is: CD45RA+ positively selected. Every receptor here comes from a young man in good health. Some clones in this sample may be carry-over from other donors' samples.

The chain links TRBV5-1 to TRBJ1-2, with D hard to call. From germline, CDR1 is SGHRS and CDR2 YFSETQ. This CDR3 is 14 amino acids long. Trimming took 4 bases from V and 4 from J, leaving 14 bases between them. CDR3 coding DNA: TGCGCCAGCAGCCCGGGATGGGCCGCCTATGGCTACACCTTC. Its translation: CASSPGWAAYGYTF. Full variable domain (rest looked up from reference TRBV5-1 and TRBJ1-2): KAGVTQTPRYLIKTRGQQVTLSCSPISGHRSVSWYQQTPGQGLQFLFEYFSETQRNKGNFPGRFSGRQFSNSRSEMNVSTLELGDSALYLCASSPGWAAYGYTFGSGTRLTVV.

V usage is TRBV1 and J usage is TRBJ2-1. TRBV1 is a recognized pseudogene. The CDR3 spans 16 residues. The CDR3 region has the DNA TGCACCAGCAGCCAAGATAAACCCGCCGCCTACAATGAGCAGTTCTTC. Its protein product is CTSSQDKPAAYNEQFF.

The V and J genes are TRBV7-2 and TRBJ1-6; D ambiguous. Per the germline V gene, CDR1 is SGHTA and CDR2 is FQGNSA. This CDR3 spans 15 amino acids. V lost 0 bases, J lost 10 bases, and 13 bases lay in between. DNA for the CDR3: TGTGCCAGCAGCTTAGCGTTATCGGGTCCCTCACCCCTCCACTTT. Amino acids: CASSLALSGPSPLHF. Full variable domain (remainder filled in from reference TRBV7-2 and TRBJ1-6): GAGVSQSPSNKVTEKGKDVELRCDPISGHTALYWYRQSLGQGLEFLIYFQGNSAPDKSGLPSDRFSAERTGGSVSTLTIQRTQQEDSAVYLCASSLALSGPSPLHFGNGTRLTVT.

This chain links TRBV15 with TRBJ1-3, with no clear D. Trimming took 0 bases from V and 2 from J, leaving 11 bases between them. The CDR3 runs to 16 residues. The germline CDR1 and CDR2 sequences are LNHNV and YYDKDF (reference sequence). CDR3 residues: CATSRDYAGPGNTIYF. The CDR3 coding sequence is TGTGCCACCAGCAGAGATTACGCAGGCCCTGGAAACACCATATATTTT.

This clone is a singleton in its sample. This chain uses TRBV21-1 with TRBJ2-7; the table names TRBD1, a call not compared with the DNA. TRBV21-1 is a pseudogene locus. This CDR3 comprises 13 residues. The CDR3 protein is CASRADRGYEQYF. The CDR3 DNA follows: TGTGCCAGCAGGGCGGACAGGGGGTACGAGCAGTACTTC.

The J gene is TRBJ1-3, the V gene TRBV11-2; D is uncertain. V was trimmed by 6 bases and J by 10 bases, leaving 10 bases between them. CDR3 length: 11 amino acids. The germline gives CDR1 SGHAT, CDR2 FQNNGV. The CDR3 DNA reads as TGTGCCAGCAGTCGAGACCTGACCATATATTTT. Amino acids: CASSRDLTIYF.

V is TRBV13 and J is TRBJ2-2; TRBD2 matches 8 bases. V lost 0 bases to trimming and J lost 7 bases; unmatched junction nucleotides: 10. This CDR3 spans 17 amino acids. In germline, CDR1 is PRHDT, CDR2 FYEKMQ (reference sequence). The CDR3 DNA reads TGTGCCAGCAGCTTAGGGTACGGGAGGGCCTTCGGCGGGGAGCTGTTTTTT. It codes for CASSLGYGRAFGGELFF.

The chain combines TRBV10-3 with TRBJ1-2; 9 positions agree with TRBD1. The CDR3 has 13 amino acids. With 9 bases clipped from V and 6 bases from J, the junction kept 8 bases outside the gene matches. Germline V gene sequence: CDR1 ENHRY, CDR2 SYGVKD. The CDR3 loop reads CAMGTGTGNGYTF. CDR3 in DNA: TGTGCCATGGGGACCGGGACAGGGAATGGCTACACCTTC.